A single sample gave rise to the 25 T cell receptor beta chains below, sequenced in a study of shared clonotypes between healthy human individuals. Sequenced by immunoSEQ multiplex PCR; TCRdb stores in-frame clones only, minus some. There are some 1,400,000 clones in the sample; roughly 95% occur only once, and 0.95% to 1.5% lies in the top ten. The sample consisted of naive CD4+ T cells sorted from blood. The subset is: CD45RA+ positively selected. The receptor set was obtained from a man in his thirties or forties in good health.

This chain uses TRBV5-1 with TRBJ2-1; 8 bases are a match to TRBD1. CDR1 SGHRS and CDR2 YFSETQ come from the germline V gene. The CDR3 runs 15 residues. The trim removed 4 bases at V and 4 bases at J, leaving 7 bases unmatched. The CDR3 here is CASSPRTGTYNEQFF. CDR3 nucleotides: TGCGCCAGCAGCCCCCGGACAGGGACTTACAATGAGCAGTTCTTC. Together with reference TRBV5-1 and TRBJ2-1, the CDR3 gives the full variable domain: KAGVTQTPRYLIKTRGQQVTLSCSPISGHRSVSWYQQTPGQGLQFLFEYFSETQRNKGNFPGRFSGRQFSNSRSEMNVSTLELGDSALYLCASSPRTGTYNEQFFGPGTRLTVL.

The count of this clone is one. The rearrangement links TRBV18 to TRBJ1-3; maybe TRBD1 (5 bases). Trimming pared 6 bases from V and 0 bases from J, leaving 12 bases between. In germline, CDR1 is KGHSH, CDR2 LQKENI. The CDR3 sequence is 15 residues long. CDR3 in amino acids: CASSPTADSGNTIYF. DNA for the CDR3: TGTGCCAGCTCGCCGACAGCCGACTCTGGAAACACCATATATTTT.

The J gene is TRBJ2-7, the V gene TRBV5-4; 7 nucleotides align to TRBD2. From germline, CDR1 is SGHNT and CDR2 YYREEE (reference sequence). There are 13 residues in the CDR3. The V gene end was trimmed by 3 bases and the J gene end by 2 bases; junction bases not matched to a gene: 2. CDR3 loop: CASSSGLAYEQYF. The CDR3 bases are TGTGCCAGCAGCTCAGGACTAGCCTACGAGCAGTACTTC.

This chain links TRBV7-2 with TRBJ2-1; no firm D call. From germline, CDR1 is SGHTA and CDR2 FQGNSA. The CDR3 is 16 residues long. With 0 bases removed from V and 9 bases from J, the gap between germline ends came to 18 bases. CDR3 sequence reads: CASSLAASAGSGEQFF. The DNA for the CDR3 is TGTGCCAGCAGCTTAGCGGCTTCAGCAGGTTCTGGTGAGCAGTTCTTC.

In its sample, this clone was seen once. The chain is built from TRBV5-6 and TRBJ2-7; D call uncertain. V gave up 3 bases and J gave up 4 bases, with 11 bases separating them. The CDR3 has 13 residues. The germline V gene has CDR1 SGHDT and CDR2 YYEEEE. The CDR3 nucleotides read TGTGCCAGCAGCTCCCGGGCCCTATACGAGCAGTACTTC. The encoded protein is CASSSRALYEQYF. The whole variable domain, remainder taken from reference TRBV5-6 and TRBJ2-7, is DAGVTQSPTHLIKTRGQQVTLRCSPKSGHDTVSWYQQALGQGPQFIFQYYEEEERQRGNFPDRFSGHQFPNYSSELNVNALLLGDSALYLCASSSRALYEQYFGPGTRLTVT.

V usage is TRBV11-2 and J usage is TRBJ1-1; D possibly corresponds to TRBD1 (5 bases). The germline V and J ends were trimmed by 5 bases and 5 bases, with 18 bases remaining between them. This CDR3 has 15 residues. CDR1 SGHAT and CDR2 FQNNGV come from the germline V gene. For the CDR3, the DNA is TGTGCCAGCAGCCCGGGGGTTCACTCGAGGACTGAAGCTTTCTTT. Amino acids: CASSPGVHSRTEAFF.

The rearrangement joins TRBV28 to TRBJ1-5; D remains ambiguous. The CDR3 consists of 12 residues. From germline, CDR1 is MDHEN and CDR2 SYDVKM. Deletions cut 6 bases from V and 12 bases from J, with 15 bases between. As DNA, the CDR3 is TGTGCCAGCAGCAGACGCCTAGGTAACCAGCATTTT. Translation gives CASSRRLGNQHF.

CDR3 DNA sequence: TGTGCCAGCAGACTAGACGGTTACGAGCAGTACTTC. Residues: CASRLDGYEQYF. V and J are TRBV7-2 and TRBJ2-7; TRBD2 might be the D (5 bases). The CDR3 has 12 amino acids. Germline V gene sequence: CDR1 SGHTA, CDR2 FQGNSA. Trimming left V 6 bases short and J 4 bases short, with 10 bases between.

The chain couples TRBV7-6 to TRBJ2-3; D gene unclear. With 1 base removed from V and 0 bases from J, the gap between germline ends came to 11 bases. This CDR3 comprises 16 residues. Germline CDR1 SGHVS, CDR2 FNYEAQ. CDR3 amino acids: CASSLGVGTSTDTQYF. As DNA, the CDR3 is TGTGCCAGCAGCTTAGGGGTGGGAACTAGCACAGATACGCAGTATTTT. Drawing the rest from reference TRBV7-6 and TRBJ2-3, the complete variable domain is GAGVSQSPRYKVTKRGQDVALRCDPISGHVSLYWYRQALGQGPEFLTYFNYEAQQDKSGLPNDRFSAERPEGSISTLTIQRTEQRDSAMYRCASSLGVGTSTDTQYFGPGTRLTVL.

This chain connects TRBV5-1 to TRBJ2-1, with 10 bases aligning to TRBD2. The V and J ends lost 7 bases and 9 bases, in that order; junction bases with no gene match: 10. This CDR3 region has 14 residues. Germline V gene sequence: CDR1 SGHRS, CDR2 YFSETQ. The CDR3 protein is CASRGGTSDGEQFF. The DNA for the CDR3 is TGCGCCAGCCGGGGAGGGACTAGCGACGGTGAGCAGTTCTTC.

This clone was seen just once. The chain uses TRBV5-4 and TRBJ1-5; no reliable D call. Germline CDR1 reads SGHNT; CDR2 reads YYREEE (reference sequence). CDR3 length: 14 amino acids. V shed 1 base and J shed 1 base, with 6 bases lying between them. CDR3 sequence: CASSLMGSNQPQHF. The DNA for the CDR3 is TGTGCCAGCAGCTTGATGGGGAGCAATCAGCCCCAGCATTTT. Combining the CDR3 with reference TRBV5-4 and TRBJ1-5 gives the whole variable domain ETGVTQSPTHLIKTRGQQVTLRCSSQSGHNTVSWYQQALGQGPQFIFQYYREEENGRGNFPPRFSGLQFPNYSSELNVNALELDDSALYLCASSLMGSNQPQHFGDGTRLSIL.

This clone appeared once. The rearrangement joins TRBV19 to TRBJ2-3; D call uncertain. The V gene lost 5 bases and the J gene lost 1 base, with 7 bases spanning the gap. Germline CDR1 reads LNHDA; CDR2 reads SQIVND (reference sequence). This CDR3 is 13 amino acids long. The CDR3 is CASSRWGTDTQYF. CDR3 in DNA: TGTGCCAGTAGTCGATGGGGCACAGATACGCAGTATTTT. Combining the CDR3 with reference TRBV19 and TRBJ2-3 gives the whole variable domain DGGITQSPKYLFRKEGQNVTLSCEQNLNHDAMYWYRQDPGQGLRLIYYSQIVNDFQKGDIAEGYSVSREKKESFPLTVTSAQKNPTAFYLCASSRWGTDTQYFGPGTRLTVL.

As for this clone: Other DNA sequences in the same sample also yield this CDR3. The chain employs TRBV18 and TRBJ2-7; D unclear. Per germline, CDR1 KGHSH and CDR2 LQKENI. This CDR3 contains 14 residues. V lost 3 bases, J lost 0 bases, and 9 bases lay in between. The CDR3 DNA reads TGTGCCAGCTCACCCCCCTCCAGCTCCTACGAGCAGTACTTC. Protein product: CASSPPSSSYEQYF.

The CDR3 region is CASSFGGTGYEQYF. CDR3 DNA sequence: TGTGCCAGCAGTTTTGGGGGAACGGGCTACGAGCAGTACTTC. This chain uses TRBV28 with TRBJ2-7, with D possibly being TRBD1 or TRBD2 (5 bases each). With 3 bases removed from V and 3 bases from J, the gap between germline ends came to 12 bases. CDR3 size: 14 residues. Per germline, CDR1 MDHEN and CDR2 SYDVKM.

This chain connects TRBV6-1 to TRBJ2-7; D is uncertain. V gave up 3 bases and J gave up 5 bases, with 11 bases separating them. Looked up from germline, CDR1 is MNHNS and CDR2 is SASEGT. This CDR3 comprises 13 residues. The CDR3 nucleotides are TGTGCCAGCAGTGAGTACAGAACGGACGAGCAGTACTTC. Amino acids: CASSEYRTDEQYF.

CDR3 sequence (DNA): TGTGCCAGCAGCTTGGGGACACGGAACACCGGGGAGCTGTTTTTT. This sequence encodes CASSLGTRNTGELFF. The chain recombines TRBV5-4 with TRBJ2-2; D is possibly TRBD1 (5 bases). V was pared by 0 bases and J by 1 base, with 7 bases between. This CDR3 has 15 residues. Germline lookup yields CDR1 SGHNT and CDR2 YYREEE (reference sequence).

The V and J genes are TRBV9 and TRBJ2-6, with TRBD2 as a possible D gene (7 bases). The germline V and J ends were trimmed by 2 bases and 0 bases, with 15 bases remaining between them. This CDR3 is built from 18 residues. The germline gives CDR1 SGDLS, CDR2 YYNGEE. This chain's CDR3 is CASSVRGDIVSGANVLTF. CDR3 sequence (DNA): TGTGCCAGCAGCGTTCGGGGGGACATCGTCTCTGGGGCCAACGTCCTGACTTTC.

The rearrangement joins TRBV28 to TRBJ2-6, with D maybe TRBD1 (6 bases). From germline, CDR1 is MDHEN and CDR2 SYDVKM. V dropped 4 bases and J dropped 5 bases, with 15 bases sitting between them. This CDR3 region has 16 residues. DNA of the CDR3: TGTGCCAGCAGTTCGGGACAATCATCCCGGGCCAACGTCCTGACTTTC. Its translation is CASSSGQSSRANVLTF.

The V and J genes are TRBV11-2 and TRBJ2-7, with TRBD2 matching over 10 bases. The CDR3 length is 15 residues. Germline values: CDR1 SGHAT, CDR2 FQNNGV. V lost 5 bases, J lost 1 base, and 5 bases stayed unmatched. The CDR3 coding sequence is TGTGCCAGCAGCACCTGGACTAGCGGTTCCTACGAGCAGTACTTC. It is translated as CASSTWTSGSYEQYF.

The chain combines TRBV6-1 with TRBJ1-1; D ambiguous. The CDR3 covers 12 residues. The germline V gene has CDR1 MNHNS and CDR2 SASEGT. Trimming stripped 5 bases from V and 5 bases from J, with 9 bases between. The CDR3 loop is CASSSQLTEAFF. DNA for the CDR3: TGTGCCAGCAGTTCCCAACTTACTGAAGCTTTCTTT.

The V call is TRBV6-5, the J call TRBJ2-1; 7 bases fit TRBD2. The ends lost 4 bases at V and 4 bases at J; junction bases unmatched: 7. The V gene's germline CDR1 is MNHEY and CDR2 SVGAGI. This CDR3 has 15 residues. The CDR3 loop reads CASSSTGTTYNEQFF. CDR3 DNA: TGTGCCAGCAGTTCGACCGGGACTACGTACAATGAGCAGTTCTTC.

This CDR3 reads CASSLRRTSGGAGSTDTQYF. As DNA, the CDR3 is TGTGCCAGCTCACTGCGAAGGACTAGCGGGGGGGCCGGGAGCACAGATACGCAGTATTTT. This chain connects TRBV18 to TRBJ2-3; the match to TRBD2 covers 15 bases. The CDR3 totals 20 residues. The germline gives CDR1 KGHSH, CDR2 LQKENI. V lost 4 bases, J lost 0 bases, and 11 bases stayed unmatched. Full variable domain (outside the CDR3, taken from reference TRBV18 and TRBJ2-3): NAGVMQNPRHLVRRRGQEARLRCSPMKGHSHVYWYRQLPEEGLKFMVYLQKENIIDESGMPKERFSAEFPKEGPSILRIQQVVRGDSAAYFCASSLRRTSGGAGSTDTQYFGPGTRLTVL.

The V call is TRBV15, the J call TRBJ2-1; D assignment may be TRBD1 or TRBD2 (6 bases each). Germline V gene data show CDR1 as LNHNV and CDR2 as YYDKDF (reference sequence). This CDR3 contains 18 residues. With 0 bases removed from V and 6 bases from J, the gap between germline ends came to 21 bases. The CDR3 sequence is CATSRDLMGGGAFNEQFF. In DNA, the CDR3 is TGTGCCACCAGCAGAGACCTTATGGGGGGCGGCGCCTTCAATGAGCAGTTCTTC.

The genes are TRBV9 and TRBJ2-1; TRBD2 matches at 10 bases. Germline V gives CDR1 SGDLS, CDR2 YYNGEE. The CDR3 totals 15 residues. The J segment lost 9 bases and the V segment lost 3 bases, leaving 9 bases of the junction unmatched. The CDR3 nucleotides read TGTGCCAGCAGCGCTCTAGCGGGAGAATCGGGTGAGCAGTTCTTC. This translates into CASSALAGESGEQFF. The complete variable domain, with remaining parts taken from reference TRBV9 and TRBJ2-1, reads DSGVTQTPKHLITATGQRVTLRCSPRSGDLSVYWYQQSLDQGLQFLIQYYNGEERAKGNILERFSAQQFPDLHSELNLSSLELGDSALYFCASSALAGESGEQFFGPGTRLTVL.

V and J are TRBV11-2 and TRBJ2-3, with D perhaps being TRBD1 or TRBD2 (5 bases each). The CDR3 is 14 residues long. Germline CDR1 reads SGHAT; CDR2 reads FQNNGV. Trimming pared 5 bases from V and 2 bases from J, leaving 11 bases between. CDR3 protein: CASSTGLLTDTQYF. In DNA, the CDR3 is TGTGCCAGCAGCACGGGGCTGCTCACAGATACGCAGTATTTT.